This T cell receptor beta chain was sequenced during a study of Ad26.COV2.S vaccination and SARS-CoV-2 variants. Sample treatment: 19 received Ad26.COV2.S at low or high dose, single or two shots; roughly 5 received placebo; per-sample allocation not given. Day 63 after the first injection of vaccine or placebo was the sampling time. The data were produced by immunoSEQ multiplex PCR, yet TCRdb's version contains in-frame clones alone and is incomplete. The sample comprises more than 300,000 clones, just over 85% of which are singletons, and approximately 1.9% rests with the top ten. With 0 bases removed from V and 2 bases from J, the gap between germline ends came to 5 bases. The CDR3 sequence is 14 residues long. CDR1 is SGHDT and CDR2 is YYEEEE in the germline V gene.

The source was peripheral blood, collected in a trial of Ad26.COV2.S vaccine versus placebo. The sequence was collected from a person between 18 and 59 years old who received the Ad26.COV2.S COVID-19 vaccine or a placebo. The genes are TRBV5-6 and TRBJ1-4; D not certain. The CDR3 coding sequence is TGTGCCAGCAGCTTGGACAGCACTAATGAAAAACTGTTTTTT. This encodes CASSLDSTNEKLFF.